This T cell receptor beta chain stems from a study of T cell repertoires in cytomegalovirus infection. Study details: As its CMV epitopes, the study selected recently identified HLA-C-restricted and well-studied HLA-B-restricted targets. It was the public TCR beta signatures that indicated both CMV infection and matching HLA type. Notes on the study in general: Across the ex vivo response, the dominant clonotypes were HLA-C-restricted CMV-specific TCR beta clonotypes.

TCRdb ran MiXCR on the reads and lists one entry per CDR3 protein. Here the sample spans 200,000 to 250,000 distinct CDR3 sequences, approximately 40% being singletons. J gave up 6 bases and V 4 bases, and 5 bases lay outside the gene matches. The CDR3 runs 14 residues. Per the germline V gene, CDR1 is SGHDN and CDR2 is FVKESK. With respect to this clonotype: Its antigen is undetermined.

V gene TRBV14 combines with J gene TRBJ2-7; TRBD1 aligns across 11 bases. Source: CD8+ T cells from cultured PBMCs, taken from culture after CMV antigen stimulation. This sequence was found in a human donor in good health (CMV status not recorded). Some clones in this sample may be carry-over from other donors' samples. CDR3 sequence: CASSRRDRGSEQYF. CDR3 nucleotide sequence: TGTGCCAGCAGCCGACGGGACAGGGGGTCCGAGCAGTACTTC. Together with reference TRBV14 and TRBJ2-7, the CDR3 gives the full variable domain: EAGVTQFPSHSVIEKGQTVTLRCDPISGHDNLYWYRRVMGKEIKFLLHFVKESKQDESGMPNNRFLAERTGGTYSTLKVQPAELEDSGVYFCASSRRDRGSEQYFGPGTRLTVT.